Below, one T cell receptor beta chain is given with its context. Indicated time point: newly diagnosed GD, antithyroid drugs for less than 3 months. The TCR library was prepared using RNA isolated from PBMCs. Germline lookup yields CDR1 MGHRA and CDR2 YSYEKL. The CDR3 is 15 residues long. With 6 bases clipped from V and 0 bases from J, the junction kept 4 bases outside the gene matches. The sample comes from a study of regulatory T cells in long-lasting Graves disease. Arm-PCR of CDR3 regions and iRepertoire HTBI primers were the basis on which TCR beta libraries were built. TCRdb processed the multiplex PCR reads anew with MiXCR; each CDR3 protein has one entry. The table records 500,000 or so distinct CDR3 sequences, 15% to 20% of them present only once. These data are also associated with another study on T cells in Graves' hyperthyroidism and ophthalmopathy.

The sequence was obtained from a middle-aged woman with Graves disease. This chain uses TRBV4-1 with TRBJ1-4; 7 nucleotides line up with TRBD1. This specimen consisted of peripheral blood mononuclear cells (PBMCs), obtained at new diagnosis, from a patient treated with antithyroid drugs. CDR3 nucleotides: TGCGCCAGCAGTTTCACAGGGGCAACTAATGAAAAACTGTTTTTT. Its protein product is CASSFTGATNEKLFF.